What follows describes a single T cell receptor (beta chain). The antigen is undetermined. Profiling relied on immunoSEQ multiplex PCR, and the TCRdb table lists in-frame clones only, not all of them. The sample has approximately 46,000 clones, about four fifths seen once. CDR1 and CDR2 (germline): LNHDA, SQIVND (reference sequence). This CDR3 has 15 amino acids. Trimming took 9 bases from V and 4 from J; bases not matched to a gene: 8. The data derive from a study of memory CD4+ T cells and cytomegalovirus serostatus. Findings and caveats of the study: Of approximately 160 reported CMV TCRbeta sequences, just over 65 were found in memory CD4+ repertoires.

The sort gate was single viable CD3+CD4+CD8-CD45RO+ cells for memory CD4+ T cells. The chain joins TRBV19 to TRBJ2-3, with 12 bases aligning to TRBD1. The material sequenced was memory CD4+ T cells from blood. This receptor was taken from an adult in good health and CMV-seronegative. CDR3 DNA: TGTGCCAGCAGGGGACAGGGGGCGCAACCAGATACGCAGTATTTT. Amino acid sequence: CASRGQGAQPDTQYF.